A selection of T cell receptor beta chains follows, all from one sample in a study of blood T cells in healthy people across ages. TCRdb processed the 5' RACE reads anew with MiXCR; each CDR3 protein has one entry. The table has around 710,000 distinct CDR3 sequences, approximately 39% seen once. Source material: blood. The receptor source for this set is a woman in her sixties in good health. Both conserved end residues are part of each CDR3. D genes are given only for firm matches. Size tells how often a clone was seen (once, few, many) or the class of an expanded clone, and some rows leave it out.

few	.	TRBV25-1	TRBJ2-7	CASRIYYEQYF	TGTGCCAGCAGGATTTACTACGAGCAGTACTTC
few	.	TRBV7-3	TRBJ2-5	CASSLTSGPETQYF	TGTGCCAGCAGCTTAACTTCGGGGCCAGAGACCCAGTACTTC
.	TRBD1	TRBV7-2	TRBJ1-4	CASSSRTGGAGKLFF	TGTGCCAGCAGCTCCCGGACAGGGGGCGCGGGAAAACTGTTTTTT
.	TRBD1	TRBV20-1	TRBJ1-1	CSALTGGGWTEAFF	TGCAGTGCCCTGACAGGGGGGGGTTGGACTGAAGCTTTCTTT
.	.	TRBV12-5	TRBJ2-1	CASGWDFNEQFF	TGTGCTAGTGGATGGGACTTCAATGAGCAGTTCTTC
.	.	TRBV28	TRBJ2-3	CASSPSYRIPTDTQYF	TGTGCCAGCAGTCCCTCATACCGGATCCCCACAGATACGCAGTATTTT
many	TRBD1	TRBV11-2	TRBJ1-2	CASSPRTGDGYTF	TGTGCCAGCAGCCCGAGGACAGGGGATGGCTACACCTTC
.	.	TRBV7-2	TRBJ1-6	CASSSSLISPLHF	TGTGCCAGCAGCTCTAGTTTGATTTCACCCCTCCACTTT
.	TRBD2	TRBV18	TRBJ2-3	CASSPGLAGASTDTQYF	TGTGCCAGCTCACCAGGACTAGCGGGGGCTAGCACAGATACGCAGTATTTT
few	.	TRBV5-1	TRBJ1-4	CASSSNRDVGRKLFF	TGCGCCAGCAGCTCGAACCGGGACGTGGGTAGAAAACTGTTTTTT
many	.	TRBV3-1	TRBJ2-5	CASSQARRDEQETQYF	TGTGCCAGCAGCCAAGCCCGCCGGGACGAACAAGAGACCCAGTACTTC
once	.	TRBV20-1	TRBJ1-1	CSARRGDTEAFF	TGCAGTGCTAGAAGGGGGGACACTGAAGCTTTCTTT
few	TRBD2	TRBV7-3	TRBJ2-5	CASSLIPGSGRVEETQYF	TGTGCCAGCAGCTTAATCCCCGGTAGCGGGAGGGTCGAGGAGACCCAGTACTTC
many	TRBD2	TRBV4-1	TRBJ2-1	CASSQVRGGMHNEQFF	TGCGCCAGCAGCCAAGTTCGCGGGGGGATGCACAATGAGCAGTTCTTC
.	.	TRBV6-5	TRBJ2-1	CASSQGDSYNEQFF	TGTGCCAGCTCCCAGGGGGACTCATACAATGAGCAGTTCTTC
many	TRBD1	TRBV7-3	TRBJ2-1	CASSSRQGNEQFF	TGTGCCAGCAGCTCCCGACAGGGAAATGAGCAGTTCTTC
.	.	TRBV3-1	TRBJ1-6	CASSPRANSYNSPLHF	TGTGCCAGCAGCCCCCGGGCCAACTCCTATAATTCACCCCTCCACTTT
many	TRBD2	TRBV12-3/TRBV12-4	TRBJ2-7	CASGTSGSYEQYF	TGTGCCAGCGGGACTAGCGGCTCCTACGAGCAGTACTTC
.	TRBD2	TRBV7-3	TRBJ2-1	CASSLSLAGGPGNEQFF	TGTGCCAGCAGCTTAAGTCTAGCGGGGGGGCCGGGCAATGAGCAGTTCTTC
once	TRBD1	TRBV20-1	TRBJ2-7	CSARDRGSRDSPYNEQYF	TGCAGTGCTAGGGACAGGGGGAGTCGGGACTCTCCCTACAATGAGCAGTACTTC
.	TRBD1	TRBV5-5	TRBJ1-5	CASSPGTGVGQPQHF	TGTGCCAGCAGCCCAGGGACAGGGGTCGGTCAGCCCCAGCATTTT
.	.	TRBV12-3/TRBV12-4	TRBJ2-5	CASSPRSEQYF	TGTGCCAGCAGTCCTCGATCTGAGCAGTACTTC
few	.	TRBV7-3	TRBJ1-1	CASSLIRKAKATEAFF	TGTGCCAGTAGCTTAATTCGGAAAGCAAAAGCCACTGAAGCTTTCTTT
.	.	TRBV27	TRBJ1-1	CASSLVPPTGNTEAFF	TGTGCCAGCAGTTTAGTACCCCCAACGGGGAACACTGAAGCTTTCTTT
.	TRBD2	TRBV3-1	TRBJ2-7	CASSQEKREGREQYF	TGTGCCAGCAGCCAAGAGAAGCGGGAGGGCCGCGAGCAGTACTTC
.	TRBD1	TRBV27	TRBJ1-2	CASSPTDRGGYGYTF	TGTGCCAGCAGTCCTACCGACAGGGGTGGCTATGGCTACACCTTC
.	TRBD1	TRBV7-3	TRBJ1-1	CAGSQDRGAGEAFF	TGTGCCGGCAGCCAGGACAGGGGGGCTGGTGAAGCTTTCTTT
few	.	TRBV5-1	TRBJ1-1	CASSLAPVNTEAFF	TGCGCCAGCAGCTTGGCTCCGGTGAACACTGAAGCTTTCTTT
.	.	TRBV7-2	TRBJ2-7	CASSLEGGILAEQYF	TGTGCCAGCAGCTTAGAGGGCGGAATCCTTGCCGAGCAGTACTTC
.	TRBD1	TRBV4-3	TRBJ2-5	CASSQGRDRGWETQYF	TGCGCCAGCAGCCAAGGTCGGGACAGGGGATGGGAGACCCAGTACTTC
.	.	TRBV12-3/TRBV12-4	TRBJ1-5	CASSFSRTQPQHF	TGTGCCAGCAGTTTCTCCCGGACTCAGCCCCAGCATTTT
few	.	TRBV7-8	TRBJ1-1	CASSLGVGSGTEAFF	TGTGCCAGCAGCTTAGGTGTGGGAAGTGGGACTGAAGCTTTCTTT
few	.	TRBV5-1	TRBJ1-1	CASSLGPSNTEAFF	TGCGCCAGCAGCTTAGGCCCCTCGAACACTGAAGCTTTCTTT
.	TRBD1	TRBV27	TRBJ2-7	CASSAGTGQSEQYF	TGTGCCAGCAGCGCCGGGACAGGGCAGTCCGAGCAGTACTTC
.	.	TRBV6-2/TRBV6-3	TRBJ2-7	CASSRTFYNEQYF	TGTGCCAGCAGTCGGACCTTCTACAATGAGCAGTACTTC
.	.	TRBV30	TRBJ2-7	CAWSPVYYEQYF	TGTGCCTGGAGTCCGGTATACTACGAGCAGTACTTC
.	TRBD1	TRBV24-1	TRBJ2-3	CATSDWTGTDVTDTQYF	TGTGCCACCAGTGACTGGACCGGGACAGACGTTACAGATACGCAGTATTTT
.	TRBD1	TRBV2	TRBJ2-7	CASLGQGDEQYF	TGTGCCAGCTTGGGACAGGGAGACGAGCAGTACTTC
few	.	TRBV12-3/TRBV12-4	TRBJ2-5	CASSFVSQETQYF	TGTGCCAGCAGTTTTGTGTCCCAAGAGACCCAGTACTTC
.	TRBD2	TRBV9	TRBJ2-3	CASSVDGASGTDTQYF	TGTGCCAGCAGCGTAGACGGGGCTAGCGGGACCGATACGCAGTATTTT
.	.	TRBV6-5	TRBJ2-2	CASTGPWDGELFF	TGTGCCAGTACCGGACCTTGGGACGGGGAGCTGTTTTTT
.	TRBD1	TRBV5-8	TRBJ1-1	CASSLLDRVTTEAFF	TGTGCCAGCAGCTTGCTGGACAGGGTAACCACTGAAGCTTTCTTT
.	.	TRBV20-1	TRBJ1-5	CSAGGRDNQPQHF	TGCAGTGCCGGGGGGAGAGACAATCAGCCCCAGCATTTT
.	.	TRBV29-1	TRBJ1-3	CSVGRGNSGNTIYF	TGCAGCGTCGGCAGGGGTAACTCTGGAAACACCATATATTTT
few	.	TRBV5-1	TRBJ2-7	CASSLNRDVTYEQYF	TGCGCCAGCAGCTTAAACCGGGACGTAACCTACGAGCAGTACTTC
.	TRBD1	TRBV29-1	TRBJ2-1	CTVRGTGDPYEQFF	TGCACCGTTAGGGGGACAGGGGATCCCTACGAGCAGTTCTTC
.	.	TRBV3-1	TRBJ1-1	CASSQVDTETFF	TGTGCCAGCAGCCAAGTGGACACTGAAACTTTCTTT
many	TRBD2	TRBV9	TRBJ2-3	CASSGGLAGVGDTQYF	TGTGCCAGCAGCGGGGGACTAGCGGGAGTAGGAGATACGCAGTATTTT
few	.	TRBV6-2/TRBV6-3	TRBJ2-5	CASRGPPRETQYF	TGTGCCAGCAGAGGACCCCCTCGGGAGACCCAGTACTTC
once	.	TRBV4-3	TRBJ2-6	CASSTGTGANVPTF	TGCGCCAGCAGCACAGGGACTGGGGCCAACGTCCCGACTTTC
.	.	TRBV6-2/TRBV6-3	TRBJ2-1	CASNWDGTFYNEQFF	TGTGCCAGCAACTGGGACGGGACCTTCTACAATGAGCAGTTCTTC
.	.	TRBV7-2	TRBJ2-1	CASSASNEQFF	TGTGCCAGCAGCGCATCCAATGAGCAGTTCTTC
.	.	TRBV28	TRBJ2-1	CASSLPSDSYNEQFF	TGTGCCAGCAGTTTACCTAGCGACTCCTACAATGAGCAGTTCTTC
few	.	TRBV7-3	TRBJ2-1	CASSSGAGAYNEQFF	TGTGCCAGCAGCTCCGGAGCAGGGGCCTACAATGAGCAGTTCTTC
.	.	TRBV20-1	TRBJ2-3	CSARELVGANTRYF	TGCAGTGCTAGAGAGCTCGTCGGGGCGAATACGCGGTATTTT
.	TRBD2	TRBV2	TRBJ2-7	CASNEPAGGSSYEQYF	TGTGCCAGCAACGAACCAGCGGGAGGGAGCTCCTACGAGCAGTACTTC
.	TRBD1	TRBV7-3	TRBJ1-2	CASSYQWDRGAFNYGHTF	TGTGCCAGCAGCTACCAATGGGACAGGGGGGCCTTTAACTATGGCCACACCTTC